This T cell receptor beta chain was recovered during a study of cytomegalovirus exposure and HLA in healthy donors. Per the germline V gene, CDR1 is MNHEY and CDR2 is SMNVEV (reference sequence). CDR3 length: 16 residues. J was trimmed by 4 bases and V by 4 bases; bases with no gene match: 4. The method was immunoSEQ multiplex PCR; TCRdb's version includes in-frame clones alone and lacks a portion of them. The sample has 100,000 to 120,000 clones; about 85% are singletons. Input material: PBMCs. V gene TRBV27 combines with J gene TRBJ2-3; 14 bases align to TRBD2. This TCR was sampled from a woman between 18 and 29 years old in good health and CMV-seronegative. The CDR3 is CASSSWTSGGPDTQYF. The CDR3 nucleotides are TGTGCCAGCAGTTCGTGGACTAGCGGGGGGCCAGATACGCAGTATTTT.